A single sample gave rise to the 21 T cell receptor beta chains below, sequenced in a study of blood T cell repertoires in COVID-19. The data were produced by immunoSEQ multiplex PCR, yet TCRdb's version contains in-frame clones alone and is incomplete. In the table there are about 380,000 clones, approximately 84% of which are singletons. The sample taken for sequencing was PBMCs or T cells enriched from blood (not recorded which). The receptor set was obtained from a young woman who had recovered from COVID-19.

The CDR3 DNA is TGTGCCAGCCAGCGGGGGGGCAGCGATACGCAGTATTTT. This translates into CASQRGGSDTQYF. This chain connects TRBV11-3 to TRBJ2-3; 10 bases map to TRBD2. V dropped 8 bases and J dropped 6; count of bases not matched to a gene: 5. The CDR3 loop spans 13 amino acids. Germline CDR1 SGHNT, CDR2 YENEEA.

The chain uses TRBV13 and TRBJ2-7, with D unclear. Deletions cut 5 bases from V and 2 bases from J, with 10 bases between. The CDR3 runs to 13 residues. From germline, CDR1 is PRHDT and CDR2 FYEKMQ (reference sequence). The CDR3 DNA sequence: TGTGCCAGCAGCCCAGCGATCACCTACGAGCAGTACTTC. It translates to CASSPAITYEQYF.

The CDR3 here is CATSGHREGDEQYF. DNA for the CDR3: TGTGCCACCAGCGGACACAGGGAGGGGGACGAGCAGTACTTC. The V gene is TRBV15, the J gene TRBJ2-7, with a possible D match to TRBD2 (7 bases). Germline V lookup: CDR1 LNHNV, CDR2 YYDKDF (reference sequence). The CDR3 has 14 residues. The V end was cut by 5 bases, the J end by 5 bases, with 16 bases between.

The rearrangement joins TRBV5-1 to TRBJ2-2; maybe TRBD2 (5 bases). Germline CDR1 is SGHRS and CDR2 is YFSETQ. CDR3 length: 16 residues. V was clipped by 4 bases and J by 6 bases, with 19 bases between them. DNA for the CDR3: TGCGCCAGCAGCCCTCGTGGCCCGGGGTCCGCCGGGGAGCTGTTTTTT. It translates to CASSPRGPGSAGELFF.

The genes are TRBV24-1 and TRBJ2-5; TRBD1 agrees at 12 bases. CDR1 is KGHDR, CDR2 SFDVKD, per germline. The V segment lost 4 bases and the J segment 4 bases; nucleotides outside the gene matches: 3. The CDR3 length is 15 residues. The CDR3, as DNA: TGTGCCACCAGTGACCGGGACAGGGGGCGAGAGACCCAGTACTTC. It yields the protein CATSDRDRGRETQYF.

This clone appeared many times. V gene TRBV5-6 combines with J gene TRBJ1-6, with D possibly being TRBD1 (6 bases). Trimming removed 4 bases at V and 10 bases at J, with 18 bases between. Germline CDR1 is SGHDT and CDR2 is YYEEEE. CDR3 length: 15 amino acids. In DNA form, the CDR3 reads TGTGCCAGCAGCCCCGACCCCGGGACATTCTCACCCCTCCACTTT. Protein sequence: CASSPDPGTFSPLHF.

The V gene is TRBV25-1, the J gene TRBJ1-1; tentatively, D is TRBD1 (6 bases). The germline gives CDR1 MGHDK, CDR2 SYGVNS. This CDR3 is 13 amino acids long. The V end was cut by 3 bases, the J end by 11 bases, with 16 bases between. DNA for the CDR3: TGTGCCAGCAGTGACCCCCCGGGGAGGGGGGCTTTCTTT. Protein product: CASSDPPGRGAFF.

V and J are TRBV9 and TRBJ1-3; 9 bases agree with TRBD1. CDR1 SGDLS and CDR2 YYNGEE come from the germline V gene. The CDR3 has 15 amino acids. Trimming removed 0 bases from V and 6 bases from J; junction bases left unmatched: 4. The CDR3: CASSVEGQGLNTIYF. The CDR3 DNA follows: TGTGCCAGCAGCGTAGAGGGACAGGGTTTAAACACCATATATTTT.

The CDR3 protein is CASSPRGTTDTQYF. CDR3 DNA sequence: TGTGCCAGCAGCCCCCGAGGTACCACAGATACGCAGTATTTT. The chain is built from TRBV3-1 (or the pseudogene TRBV3-2) and TRBJ2-3; D is unclear. The CDR3 contains 14 residues. V shed 4 bases and J shed 2 bases, with 10 bases lying between them. Germline-derived CDR1 and CDR2 are LGHDT and YNNKEL (reference sequence).

This chain connects TRBV7-9 to TRBJ2-6, with TRBD1 identical over 8 bases. The CDR3 spans 16 residues. CDR1 and CDR2 (germline): SEHNR, FQNEAQ (reference sequence). Losses at the gene ends were 5 bases for V and 4 bases for J; bases not matched to a gene: 7. CDR3 in DNA: TGTGCCAGCAGCACGTCGACAGGGGAAGGGGCCAACGTCCTGACTTTC. Translated: CASSTSTGEGANVLTF.

This chain joins TRBV28 and TRBJ2-7; 8 nucleotides agree with TRBD2. This CDR3 has 13 residues. Looked up from germline, CDR1 is MDHEN and CDR2 is SYDVKM. J lost 3 bases, V lost 3 bases, and 1 base had no gene match. This CDR3 reads CASSFGGGYEQYF. CDR3 DNA sequence: TGTGCCAGCAGTTTCGGGGGGGGCTACGAGCAGTACTTC.

This sequence joins TRBV6-1 and TRBJ2-7, with 8 bases lining up with TRBD1. The CDR3 loop spans 14 amino acids. Looked up from germline, CDR1 is MNHNS and CDR2 is SASEGT. V was pared by 2 bases and J by 6 bases, with 6 bases of the junction left unmatched. The CDR3 sequence is CASSEQGASSEQYF. The CDR3 nucleotides read TGTGCCAGCAGTGAACAGGGGGCGTCTTCCGAGCAGTACTTC.

The chain carries TRBV28 and TRBJ1-1; 8 positions match TRBD1. J gave up 4 bases and V 5 bases, and 9 bases lay outside the gene matches. This CDR3 contains 15 residues. The germline gives CDR1 MDHEN, CDR2 SYDVKM. CDR3 coding DNA: TGTGCCAGCAGTCCATGGGACAGGTCGGCCACTGAAGCTTTCTTT. Its protein is CASSPWDRSATEAFF.

V is TRBV5-1 and J is TRBJ2-7; 8 bases are shared with TRBD1. The CDR3 consists of 13 residues. The trim removed 2 bases at V and 3 bases at J, leaving 1 base unmatched. Germline assignment: CDR1 SGHRS and CDR2 YFSETQ. CDR3 sequence reads: CASSLTGGYEQYF. The CDR3 DNA reads as TGCGCCAGCAGCTTAACAGGGGGCTACGAGCAGTACTTC.

A few counts support this clone. The chain couples TRBV27 to TRBJ1-4, with D hard to call. CDR3 length equals 12 residues. CDR1 is MNHEY, CDR2 SMNVEV, per germline (reference sequence). V was trimmed by 2 bases and J by 10 bases, leaving 8 bases between them. This CDR3 is CASSLNGLKLFF. CDR3 nucleotide sequence: TGTGCCAGCAGTTTAAACGGGTTAAAACTGTTTTTT.

CDR3 residues: CASSKNGTLRNQPQHF. The DNA for the CDR3 is TGTGCCAGCAGCAAAAATGGGACATTACGGAATCAGCCCCAGCATTTT. This rearrangement joins TRBV21-1 to TRBJ1-5; the table calls TRBD1, which could not be checked here. TRBV21-1 is designated a pseudogene. The CDR3 runs 16 residues.

This chain joins TRBV18 and TRBJ2-1; maybe TRBD2 (5 bases). Per the germline V gene, CDR1 is KGHSH and CDR2 is LQKENI. The V gene lost 0 bases and the J gene lost 6 bases, with 9 bases spanning the gap. The CDR3 length is 14 residues. Written as DNA, the CDR3 is TGTGCCAGCTCACCACCTCCCAGCGGCAATGAGCAGTTCTTC. Translated: CASSPPPSGNEQFF.

The CDR3 DNA reads as TGTGCCAGCTCACCACCCACAGCCAACGAAGCTTTCTTT. Amino acids: CASSPPTANEAFF. The chain links TRBV18 to TRBJ1-1, with D unclear. The CDR3 runs 13 residues. Germline loops: CDR1 KGHSH, CDR2 LQKENI. Trimming took 0 bases from V and 8 from J, leaving 10 bases between them.

CDR3 sequence (DNA): TGTGCCAGCAGCTCCCCGAGCTCCTACAATGAGCAGTTCTTC. Amino acid sequence: CASSSPSSYNEQFF. The J gene is TRBJ2-1, the V gene TRBV7-3; D gene uncertain. From germline, CDR1 is SGHTA and CDR2 FQGTGA. The CDR3 spans 14 residues. V dropped 4 bases and J dropped 0 bases, with 7 bases sitting between them.

V gene TRBV30 combines with J gene TRBJ1-1; 8 bases align to TRBD1. V gave up 2 bases and J gave up 12 bases; unmatched junction bases: 8. The length of the CDR3 is 12 residues. CDR1 is GTSNPN and CDR2 is SVGIG in the germline V gene (reference sequence). For the CDR3, the DNA is TGTGCCTGGAGTCCAGGGGGCGGTAGCTCTTTCTTT. Amino acid sequence: CAWSPGGGSSFF.

This clone was seen a few times. The same CDR3 also results from other DNA sequences found in this sample. CDR3 protein: CASSLTGYGYTF. Written as DNA, the CDR3 is TGTGCCAGCAGTTTAACGGGGTATGGCTACACCTTC. J is TRBJ1-2 and V is TRBV28; D is ambiguous. Germline CDR1 MDHEN, CDR2 SYDVKM. This CDR3 comprises 12 residues. The V and J ends lost 2 bases and 5 bases respectively, with 6 bases between them.